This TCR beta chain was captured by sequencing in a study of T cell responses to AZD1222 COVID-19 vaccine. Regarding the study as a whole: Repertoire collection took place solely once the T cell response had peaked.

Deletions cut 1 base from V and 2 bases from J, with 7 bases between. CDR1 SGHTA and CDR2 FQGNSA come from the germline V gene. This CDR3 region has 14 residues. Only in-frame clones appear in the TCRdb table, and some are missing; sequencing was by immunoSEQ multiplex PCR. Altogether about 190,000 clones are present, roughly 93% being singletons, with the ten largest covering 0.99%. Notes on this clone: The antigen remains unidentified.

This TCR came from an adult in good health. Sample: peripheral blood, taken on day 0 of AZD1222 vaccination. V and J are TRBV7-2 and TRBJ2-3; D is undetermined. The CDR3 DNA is TGTGCCAGCAGCTTAGTAGGCGCCACAGATACGCAGTATTTT. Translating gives CASSLVGATDTQYF.